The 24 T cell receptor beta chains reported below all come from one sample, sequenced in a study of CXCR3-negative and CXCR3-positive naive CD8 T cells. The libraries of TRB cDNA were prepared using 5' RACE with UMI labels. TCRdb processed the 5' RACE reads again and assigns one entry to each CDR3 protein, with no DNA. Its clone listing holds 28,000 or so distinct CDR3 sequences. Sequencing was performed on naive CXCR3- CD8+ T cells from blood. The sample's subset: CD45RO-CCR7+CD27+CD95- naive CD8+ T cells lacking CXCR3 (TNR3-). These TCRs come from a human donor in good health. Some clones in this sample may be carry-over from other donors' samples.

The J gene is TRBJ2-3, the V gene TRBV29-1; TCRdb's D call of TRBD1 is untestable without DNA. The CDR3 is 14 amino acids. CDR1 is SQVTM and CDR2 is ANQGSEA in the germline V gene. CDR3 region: CSVAGTGVADTQYF.

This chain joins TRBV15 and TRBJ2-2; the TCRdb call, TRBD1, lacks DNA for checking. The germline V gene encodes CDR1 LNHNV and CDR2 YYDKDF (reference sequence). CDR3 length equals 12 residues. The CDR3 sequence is CATRWGAGELFF.

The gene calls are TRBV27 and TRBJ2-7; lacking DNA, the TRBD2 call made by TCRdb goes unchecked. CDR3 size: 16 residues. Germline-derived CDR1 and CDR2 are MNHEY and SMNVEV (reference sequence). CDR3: CASSPLTGLAAYEQYF.

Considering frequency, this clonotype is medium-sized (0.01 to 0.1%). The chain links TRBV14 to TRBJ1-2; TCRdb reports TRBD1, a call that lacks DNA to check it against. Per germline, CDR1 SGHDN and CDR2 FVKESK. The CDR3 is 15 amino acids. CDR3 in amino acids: CASSQPMGTGIGYTF. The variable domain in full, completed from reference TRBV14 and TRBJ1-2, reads EAGVTQFPSHSVIEKGQTVTLRCDPISGHDNLYWYRRVMGKEIKFLLHFVKESKQDESGMPNNRFLAERTGGTYSTLKVQPAELEDSGVYFCASSQPMGTGIGYTFGSGTRLTVV.

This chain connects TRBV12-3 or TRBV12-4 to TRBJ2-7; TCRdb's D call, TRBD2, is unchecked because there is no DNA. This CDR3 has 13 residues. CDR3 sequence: CASSFILPYEQYF.

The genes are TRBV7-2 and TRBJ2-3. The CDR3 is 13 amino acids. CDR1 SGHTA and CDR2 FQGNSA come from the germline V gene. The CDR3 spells CASSPIAIDTQYF.

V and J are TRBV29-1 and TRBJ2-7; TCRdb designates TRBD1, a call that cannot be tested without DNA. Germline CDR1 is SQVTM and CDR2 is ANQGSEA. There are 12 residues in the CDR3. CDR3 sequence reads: CSVMDNPYEQYF.

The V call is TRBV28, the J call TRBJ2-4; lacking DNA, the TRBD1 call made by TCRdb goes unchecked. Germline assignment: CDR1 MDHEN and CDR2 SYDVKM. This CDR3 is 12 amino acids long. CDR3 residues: CASSRTGPIQYF.

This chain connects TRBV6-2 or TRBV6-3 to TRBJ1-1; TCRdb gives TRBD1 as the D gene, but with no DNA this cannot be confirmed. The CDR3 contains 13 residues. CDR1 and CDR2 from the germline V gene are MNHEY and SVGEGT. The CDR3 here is CASSFRDNTEAFF.

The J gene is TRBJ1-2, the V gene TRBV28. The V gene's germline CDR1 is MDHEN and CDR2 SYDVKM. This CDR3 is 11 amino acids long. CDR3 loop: CASADNYGYTF.

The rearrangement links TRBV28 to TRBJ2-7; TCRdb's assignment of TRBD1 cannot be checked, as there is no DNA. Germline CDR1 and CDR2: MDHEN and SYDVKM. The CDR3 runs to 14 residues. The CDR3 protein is CASNLRQGAVEQYF.

The CDR3 sequence: CASSGLLADTQYF. The chain links TRBV25-1 to TRBJ2-3. CDR1 and CDR2 (germline): MGHDK, SYGVNS. The CDR3 contains 13 residues.

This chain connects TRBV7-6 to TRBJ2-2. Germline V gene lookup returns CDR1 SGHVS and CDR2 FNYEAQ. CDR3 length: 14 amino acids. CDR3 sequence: CASSLSGDTGELFF.

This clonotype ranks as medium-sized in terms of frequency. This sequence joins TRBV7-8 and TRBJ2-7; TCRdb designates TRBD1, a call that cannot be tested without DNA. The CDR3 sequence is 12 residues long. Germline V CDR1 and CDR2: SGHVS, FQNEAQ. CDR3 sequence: CASSPPRDEQYF. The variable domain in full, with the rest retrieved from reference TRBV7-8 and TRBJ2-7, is GAGVSQSPRYKVAKRGQDVALRCDPISGHVSLFWYQQALGQGPEFLTYFQNEAQLDKSGLPSDRFFAERPEGSVSTLKIQRTQQEDSAVYLCASSPPRDEQYFGPGTRLTVT.

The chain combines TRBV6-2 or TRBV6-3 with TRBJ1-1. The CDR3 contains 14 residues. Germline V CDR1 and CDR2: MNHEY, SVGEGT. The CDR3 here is CASSPPTARDEAFF.

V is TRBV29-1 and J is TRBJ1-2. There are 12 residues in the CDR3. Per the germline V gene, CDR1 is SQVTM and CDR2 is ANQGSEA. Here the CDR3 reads CSTRVSGTSYTF. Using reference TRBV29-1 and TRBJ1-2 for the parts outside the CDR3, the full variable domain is SAVISQKPSRDICQRGTSLTIQCQVDSQVTMMFWYRQQPGQSLTLIATANQGSEATYESGFVIDKFPISRPNLTFSTLTVSNMSPEDSSIYLCSTRVSGTSYTFGSGTRLTVV.

Here the CDR3 reads CASSPVDRVLNEQYF. The chain is built from TRBV7-8 and TRBJ2-7; TCRdb selects TRBD1, and the lack of DNA leaves this call unchecked. CDR1 and CDR2 from the germline V gene are SGHVS and FQNEAQ. The CDR3 sequence is 15 residues long.

The CDR3 is CASSPGQGRYGYTF. The rearrangement links TRBV28 to TRBJ1-2; checking the TCRdb D call of TRBD1 is not possible without DNA. From germline, CDR1 is MDHEN and CDR2 SYDVKM. This CDR3 has 14 amino acids.

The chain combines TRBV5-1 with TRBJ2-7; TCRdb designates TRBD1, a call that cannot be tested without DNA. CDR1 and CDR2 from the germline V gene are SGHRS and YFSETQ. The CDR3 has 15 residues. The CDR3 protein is CASSPPDRVSYEQYF.

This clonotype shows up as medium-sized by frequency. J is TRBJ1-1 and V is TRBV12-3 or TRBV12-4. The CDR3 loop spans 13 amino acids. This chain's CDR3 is CASSDGGNTEAFF.

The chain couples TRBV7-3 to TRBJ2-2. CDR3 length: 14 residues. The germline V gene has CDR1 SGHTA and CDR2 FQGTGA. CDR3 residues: CASSLIAHTGGLFF. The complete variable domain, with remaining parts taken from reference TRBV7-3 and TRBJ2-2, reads GAGVSQTPSNKVTEKGKYVELRCDPISGHTALYWYRQSLGQGPEFLIYFQGTGAADDSGLPNDRFFAVRPEGSVSTLKIQRTERGDSAVYLCASSLIAHTGGLFFGEGSRLTVL.

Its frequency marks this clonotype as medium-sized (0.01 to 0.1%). The CDR3 reads CASSQEPGLDEKLFF. This chain connects TRBV14 to TRBJ1-4. This CDR3 spans 15 amino acids. Germline V gene lookup returns CDR1 SGHDN and CDR2 FVKESK.

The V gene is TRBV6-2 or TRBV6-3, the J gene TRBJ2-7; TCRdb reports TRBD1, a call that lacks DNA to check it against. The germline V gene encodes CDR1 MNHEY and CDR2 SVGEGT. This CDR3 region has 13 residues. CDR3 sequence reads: CASSGATAYEQYF.

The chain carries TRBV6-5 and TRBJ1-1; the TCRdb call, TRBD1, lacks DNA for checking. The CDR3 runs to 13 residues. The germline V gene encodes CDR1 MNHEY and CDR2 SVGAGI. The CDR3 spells CASLTPGNTEAFF.